The rows below give T cell receptor beta chains drawn from one sample of a study of T-cell memory formation after mild COVID-19. TCRdb reprocessed the 5' RACE reads via MiXCR and lists one record per CDR3 protein. The repertoire holds about 260,000 distinct CDR3 sequences, around 15% seen once, with 22% in the top ten. Sequencing input: PBMCs or a T cell subset sorted from them (not recorded which). The receptors derive from a man aged 18-30 years who had mild COVID-19 (a few samples of this study predate the infection). Cell type and time point are not known. The CDR3 runs from the conserved cysteine through the conserved F or W. Fields, in order: V gene, CDR3 length, clone size, D gene, J gene, CDR3 protein, CDR3 DNA. The D gene is left open where the match is weak. Rows may omit the clone size; those that give it use once, few, many or a size class.

TRBV4-1	13	-	-	TRBJ2-3	CASREGIADTQYF	TGCGCCAGCCGCGAGGGTATCGCGGATACGCAGTATTTT
TRBV6-1	12	-	-	TRBJ2-5	CASSEALKTQYF	TGTGCCAGCAGTGAAGCGTTGAAGACCCAGTACTTC
TRBV4-2	15	-	-	TRBJ2-1	CASSQDTRADNEQFF	TGTGCCAGCAGCCAAGATACTAGAGCTGACAATGAGCAGTTCTTC
TRBV30	14	few	-	TRBJ2-1	CAWSAGRTHNEQFF	TGTGCCTGGAGTGCCGGGCGTACGCACAATGAGCAGTTCTTC
TRBV19	14	few	-	TRBJ2-5	CASSGERGRGTQYF	TGTGCCAGTAGTGGAGAACGGGGGCGGGGGACCCAGTACTTC
TRBV9	14	once	TRBD1	TRBJ1-1	CASSPRDREPEAFF	TGTGCCAGCAGCCCCAGAGACAGGGAGCCTGAAGCTTTCTTT
TRBV28	13	-	-	TRBJ1-6	CASRSGYNSPLHF	TGTGCCAGCAGGAGTGGGTATAATTCACCCCTCCACTTT
TRBV10-3	14	many	-	TRBJ1-5	CAISPDSSNQPQHF	TGTGCCATCAGTCCCGACAGTAGCAATCAGCCCCAGCATTTT
TRBV10-3	17	few	TRBD1	TRBJ2-7	CAISGVLLRQGAYEQYF	TGTGCCATCAGCGGGGTCTTATTGAGACAGGGGGCGTACGAGCAGTACTTC
TRBV20-1	14	few	-	TRBJ1-1	CNIGGQAGNTEAFF	TGCAACATAGGCGGGCAGGCGGGGAACACTGAAGCTTTCTTT
TRBV24-1	14	-	TRBD1	TRBJ1-1	CATRPRTGHTEAFF	TGTGCCACCAGGCCTCGGACAGGGCACACTGAAGCTTTCTTT
TRBV6-5	13	few	-	TRBJ2-3	CASSYKNTDTQYF	TGTGCCAGCAGTTACAAGAACACAGATACGCAGTATTTT
TRBV24-1	15	-	TRBD1	TRBJ2-2	CATRRTGDQAGELFF	TGTGCCACCCGCCGGACAGGGGATCAGGCCGGGGAGCTGTTTTTT
TRBV20-1	16	-	TRBD2	TRBJ2-3	CSAMTKSGDRPYTQYF	TGCAGTGCTATGACTAAAAGCGGGGACCGTCCGTATACGCAGTATTTT
TRBV29-1	13	-	-	TRBJ2-1	CSVRGGNNNEQFF	TGCAGCGTTCGAGGGGGGAATAACAATGAGCAGTTCTTC
TRBV4-1	15	few	-	TRBJ1-3	CASSQAGVSGNTIYF	TGCGCCAGCAGCCAAGCCGGTGTCTCTGGAAACACCATATATTTT
TRBV7-8	12	-	TRBD1	TRBJ2-5	CASGRDSETQYF	TGTGCCAGCGGACGGGACAGTGAGACCCAGTACTTC
TRBV25-1	14	few	TRBD1	TRBJ1-2	CASSEWTGAYGYTF	TGTGCCAGCAGTGAATGGACAGGAGCATATGGCTACACCTTC
TRBV29-1	11	-	-	TRBJ2-1	CSGGQYNEQFF	TGCAGCGGAGGACAGTACAATGAGCAGTTCTTC
TRBV28	14	many	-	TRBJ1-5	CASSKGGSNQPQHF	TGTGCCAGCAGTAAAGGGGGTAGCAATCAGCCCCAGCATTTT
TRBV7-8	15	many	-	TRBJ1-5	CASSRRDGNNQPQHF	TGTGCCAGCAGCCGCAGGGATGGGAACAATCAGCCCCAGCATTTT
TRBV3-1	14	few	TRBD1	TRBJ1-1	CASSHADRGTEAFF	TGTGCCAGCAGCCATGCGGACAGGGGCACTGAAGCTTTCTTT
TRBV7-3	13	many	-	TRBJ2-1	CASSQMGYNEQFF	TGTGCCAGCAGCCAAATGGGGTACAATGAGCAGTTCTTC
TRBV4-1	14	-	-	TRBJ1-3	CASSQVWAGNTIYF	TGCGCCAGCAGCCAAGTATGGGCTGGAAACACCATATATTTT
TRBV6-6	15	-	TRBD1	TRBJ2-6	CASTGTGAGANVLTF	TGTGCCAGCACCGGAACAGGGGCTGGGGCCAACGTCCTGACTTTC
TRBV3-1	13	-	TRBD1	TRBJ2-4	CASSPGTGGSQYF	TGTGCCAGCAGCCCGGGGACAGGGGGCTCTCAGTACTTC
TRBV20-1	11	-	-	TRBJ2-3	CSASHGDTQYF	TGCAGTGCGAGTCACGGGGATACGCAGTATTTT
TRBV15	18	few	-	TRBJ2-3	CATSRDLGGRTSTDTQYF	TGTGCCACCAGCAGAGACTTGGGGGGGCGGACTAGCACAGATACGCAGTATTTT
TRBV28	14	few	-	TRBJ2-1	CASSSMAGSHEQFF	TGTGCCAGCAGTTCGATGGCGGGGTCGCATGAGCAGTTCTTC
TRBV6-6	15	-	-	TRBJ2-3	CASSSGRRRVDTQYF	TGTGCCAGCAGTTCCGGACGGAGGCGGGTAGATACGCAGTATTTT
TRBV15	13	few	-	TRBJ2-1	CATSSGRYNEQFF	TGTGCCACCAGCTCCGGACGGTACAATGAGCAGTTCTTC
TRBV14	15	-	TRBD1	TRBJ2-1	CASSHPRTGYNEQFF	TGTGCCAGCAGCCACCCCCGGACAGGGTACAATGAGCAGTTCTTC
TRBV2	13	few	-	TRBJ1-2	CASSEQGSYGYTF	TGTGCCAGCAGTGAACAGGGGAGCTATGGCTACACCTTC
TRBV28	11	-	-	TRBJ2-5	CASSFSGTQYF	TGTGCCAGCAGTTTCTCCGGGACCCAGTACTTC
TRBV11-3	13	-	-	TRBJ2-5	CASSVRASGTQYF	TGTGCCAGCAGCGTACGGGCCTCGGGGACCCAGTACTTC
TRBV7-3	13	few	-	TRBJ1-1	CASSSDLSTEAFF	TGTGCCAGCAGCTCGGACCTCAGCACTGAAGCTTTCTTT
TRBV12-3/TRBV12-4	8	-	-	TRBJ2-2	CVTGELFF	TGCGTCACCGGGGAGCTGTTTTTT
TRBV10-3	11	-	-	TRBJ2-7	CAISSGTSQYF	TGTGCCATCAGCTCCGGGACAAGCCAGTACTTC
TRBV12-3/TRBV12-4	13	few	-	TRBJ1-2	CASSLGTYYGYTF	TGTGCCAGCAGTTTAGGGACTTACTATGGCTACACCTTC
TRBV7-2	14	few	TRBD2	TRBJ2-3	CATRQRGSTDTQYF	TGTGCCACTCGGCAGCGGGGTAGCACAGATACGCAGTATTTT
TRBV12-3/TRBV12-4	13	few	-	TRBJ2-5	CASSWTGQETQYF	TGTGCCAGCAGTTGGACGGGACAAGAGACCCAGTACTTC
TRBV7-2	15	-	-	TRBJ1-2	CASSLGSRPLYGYTF	TGTGCCAGCAGCTTGGGGAGCAGGCCACTGTATGGCTACACCTTC
TRBV7-3	13	-	-	TRBJ1-6	CASSNGAYSPLHF	TGTGCCAGCAGCAATGGGGCTTATTCACCCCTCCACTTT
TRBV5-1	14	-	-	TRBJ2-7	CASSGGGGGYEQYF	TGCGCCAGCAGCGGCGGGGGAGGGGGCTACGAGCAGTACTTC
TRBV2	14	few	-	TRBJ2-3	CASRGLFVTDTQYF	TGTGCCAGCCGCGGACTATTCGTCACAGATACGCAGTATTTT
TRBV11-2	14	-	-	TRBJ1-2	CASSFLQGDYGYTF	TGTGCCAGCAGCTTTTTACAGGGTGACTATGGCTACACCTTC
TRBV4-2	14	-	-	TRBJ1-2	CASSQSRGDYGYTF	TGTGCCAGCAGCCAAAGCCGAGGTGACTATGGCTACACCTTC